This T cell receptor beta chain was obtained from a study of blood T cell repertoires in COVID-19. About the study: The United States, Italy and Spain were the sources of the acute and convalescent COVID-19 samples.

Assay used: immunoSEQ multiplex PCR; TCRdb lists only in-frame clones, some missing. The data hold roughly 62,000 clones, with about 80% observed a single time. Trimming pared 2 bases from V and 1 base from J, leaving 6 bases between. CDR1 is MNHNY, CDR2 SVGAGI, per germline (reference sequence). This CDR3 spans 14 amino acids. The receptor was derived from a man in his sixties with acute or convalescent COVID-19. Sequenced sample: peripheral blood. This rearrangement joins TRBV6-6 to TRBJ1-5, with D possibly being TRBD1 (5 bases). The CDR3 protein is CASSYGASNQPQHF. The CDR3 DNA reads TGTGCCAGCAGTTACGGGGCGAGCAATCAGCCCCAGCATTTT.